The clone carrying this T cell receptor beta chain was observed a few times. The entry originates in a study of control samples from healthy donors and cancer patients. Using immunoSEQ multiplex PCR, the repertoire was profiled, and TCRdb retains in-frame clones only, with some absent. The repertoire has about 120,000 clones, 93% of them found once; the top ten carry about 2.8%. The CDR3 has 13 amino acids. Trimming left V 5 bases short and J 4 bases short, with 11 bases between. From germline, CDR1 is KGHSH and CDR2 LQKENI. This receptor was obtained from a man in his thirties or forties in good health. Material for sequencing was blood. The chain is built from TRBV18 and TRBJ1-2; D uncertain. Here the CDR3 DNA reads TGTGCCAGCTCAGGGTATACCCCCTATGGCTACACCTTC. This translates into CASSGYTPYGYTF.